The rows below give T cell receptor beta chains drawn from one sample of a study of OX40 agonist ivuxolimab in advanced cancers. Repertoires were generated with immunoSEQ multiplex PCR, while TCRdb's copy carries only in-frame clones and drops some. Counted here are approximately 80,000 clones, almost 85% occurring once; the ten biggest clones make up 0.61%. Specimen: CD4+ or CD8+ T cells sorted from blood, collected in a trial of the OX40 agonist ivuxolimab. These receptors were collected from an adult with an advanced solid tumor such as melanoma, head and neck, liver or kidney cancer. Both conserved end residues are part of each CDR3. A D gene is named only where the DNA matches it firmly.

>-|TRBJ1-2|TRBV27
TGTGCCAGCAGTTTATCCGCAGGGGATCGGAACTATGGCTACACCTTC
CASSLSAGDRNYGYTF
>TRBD1|TRBJ2-7|TRBV12-5
TGTGCTAGTGGTTCCCCTAAATCCGGGTCCGGGACAGAGGGCCAGCGATCCTACGAGCAGTACTTC
CASGSPKSGSGTEGQRSYEQYF
>TRBD1|TRBJ2-6|TRBV13
TGTGCCAGCAGCATCCGGTTCCTACAACCGGGACAGGGCAGCTCTGGGGCCAACGTCCTGACTTTC
CASSIRFLQPGQGSSGANVLTF
>TRBD2|TRBJ2-3|TRBV15
TGTGCCACCAGCGTCCGCGGGGGATACACAGATACGCAGTATTTT
CATSVRGGYTDTQYF
>TRBD2|TRBJ2-1|TRBV29-1
TGCAGCTCCGATGCCCCGAGCGGGGGCAATGAGCAGTTCTTC
CSSDAPSGGNEQFF
>TRBD1|TRBJ1-4|TRBV5-1
TGCGCCAGCAGCTCCCGCGGGACAGGGGACGAAAAACTGTTTTTT
CASSSRGTGDEKLFF
>-|TRBJ1-2|TRBV25-1
TGTGCCAGCAGTGAATCTGGGGGGGGTAACTATGGCTACACCTTC
CASSESGGGNYGYTF
>-|TRBJ2-7|TRBV7-9
TGTGCCAGCAGCTTAGGGGCAGGCAACACCTACGAGCAGTACTTC
CASSLGAGNTYEQYF
>TRBD2|TRBJ2-1|TRBV5-1
TGCGCCAGCAGCTTGGCCGTGACTAGCGGGGGGGCGGGCCAGTTCTTC
CASSLAVTSGGAGQFF
>-|TRBJ1-1|TRBV2
TGTGCCAGCAGTGAATCATTGGCAGGGGACACTGAAGCTTTCTTT
CASSESLAGDTEAFF